The rows below give T cell receptor beta chains drawn from one sample of a study of control samples from healthy donors and cancer patients. Profiled with immunoSEQ multiplex PCR; TCRdb holds only in-frame clones, not every one. Altogether 25,000 to 35,000 clones are present, around nine tenths being singletons, with the ten largest covering 1.5% to 2%. Sequenced input: PBMCs. The origin of the receptors is a woman aged 40 to 50 with lung cancer. Each CDR3 is given with its conserved first and last residue. Each record gives: V gene, CDR3 protein.

v_call: TRBV7-9; cdr3_aa: CASSLGSYEQYF
v_call: TRBV6-1; cdr3_aa: CASSVVQGGTNEKLFF
v_call: TRBV18; cdr3_aa: CASSVRGTGSAEAFF
v_call: TRBV29-1; cdr3_aa: CSVAQNTGELFF
v_call: TRBV7-9; cdr3_aa: CASYRQGANTGELFF
v_call: TRBV5-1; cdr3_aa: CASSLEDTYNEQFF
v_call: TRBV3-1/TRBV3-2; cdr3_aa: CASSQAGISQMGQETQYF
v_call: TRBV2; cdr3_aa: CASSENGLREKLFF
v_call: TRBV3-1/TRBV3-2; cdr3_aa: CASSQAGVPGELFF
v_call: TRBV7-2; cdr3_aa: CASSLGDRRNTEAFF
v_call: TRBV25-1; cdr3_aa: CASSEKGTGNEADTQYF
v_call: TRBV9; cdr3_aa: CASSPRQGLRDEQFF
v_call: TRBV5-1; cdr3_aa: CASSLGLAGKEETQYF
v_call: TRBV9; cdr3_aa: CASSPPLGYGTIYF
v_call: TRBV30; cdr3_aa: CAWTVPDREVETQYF
v_call: TRBV14; cdr3_aa: CASSHSTQQYF
v_call: TRBV9; cdr3_aa: CASSNSQGRLWTEAFF
v_call: TRBV6-2/TRBV6-3; cdr3_aa: CASSYTDSSTDTQYF
v_call: TRBV19; cdr3_aa: CASSIEGTTSITGELFF
v_call: TRBV7-9; cdr3_aa: CASSLAGVTSADTQYF
v_call: TRBV3-1/TRBV3-2; cdr3_aa: CASSQDWGSETQYF
v_call: TRBV6-5; cdr3_aa: CASSYGGDSNQPQHF
v_call: TRBV6-6; cdr3_aa: CASKESSEAGNTIYF
v_call: TRBV4-1; cdr3_aa: CASSQDYQETYQPQHF
v_call: TRBV6-6; cdr3_aa: CASRKTGGDQPQHF
v_call: TRBV21-1; cdr3_aa: CASSKGCGSPLHF
v_call: TRBV5-1; cdr3_aa: CASRGTQETQYF
v_call: TRBV7-7; cdr3_aa: CASSLGSGYHEQYF
v_call: TRBV5-1; cdr3_aa: CASSLVGGAVEKLFF
v_call: TRBV5-6; cdr3_aa: CASSSRTGTGYGYTF
v_call: TRBV7-9; cdr3_aa: CASIDPGLATDTQYF
v_call: TRBV4-2; cdr3_aa: CASSQDTLAGGAGANVLTF
v_call: TRBV7-2; cdr3_aa: CASSQVAGRETQYF
v_call: TRBV5-5; cdr3_aa: CASSPTGLSYNEQFF
v_call: TRBV11-2; cdr3_aa: CASSFDPGAYNEQFF
v_call: TRBV7-2; cdr3_aa: CASSQRPHRDRGKNEQFF
v_call: TRBV24-1; cdr3_aa: CATSALRDRGKNEQFF
v_call: TRBV7-2; cdr3_aa: CASSLDPGYTEAFF
v_call: TRBV7-3; cdr3_aa: CASSLIGSNSPLHF
v_call: TRBV29-1; cdr3_aa: CSVSQDSGGNQPQHF
v_call: TRBV7-2; cdr3_aa: CASSYDRYNEQFF
v_call: TRBV6-5; cdr3_aa: CASSPDRNQPQHF
v_call: TRBV7-4; cdr3_aa: CASSLAQGISYNEQFF
v_call: TRBV5-6; cdr3_aa: CASSLIGQGHYNSPLHF
v_call: TRBV7-3; cdr3_aa: CASSLTPPQGADEQFF
v_call: TRBV5-1; cdr3_aa: CASSSRDPRHTGELFF
v_call: TRBV4-2; cdr3_aa: CASREQHSGNTIYF
v_call: TRBV6-2/TRBV6-3; cdr3_aa: CASSYPRGGSYNEQFF
v_call: TRBV5-6; cdr3_aa: CASSLVQGVTDTQYF
v_call: TRBV6-1; cdr3_aa: CASSENPAGGGAGGYTF
v_call: TRBV4-2; cdr3_aa: CASSQDEGAYEQYF
v_call: TRBV7-6; cdr3_aa: CASSLTYRGSYNEQFF